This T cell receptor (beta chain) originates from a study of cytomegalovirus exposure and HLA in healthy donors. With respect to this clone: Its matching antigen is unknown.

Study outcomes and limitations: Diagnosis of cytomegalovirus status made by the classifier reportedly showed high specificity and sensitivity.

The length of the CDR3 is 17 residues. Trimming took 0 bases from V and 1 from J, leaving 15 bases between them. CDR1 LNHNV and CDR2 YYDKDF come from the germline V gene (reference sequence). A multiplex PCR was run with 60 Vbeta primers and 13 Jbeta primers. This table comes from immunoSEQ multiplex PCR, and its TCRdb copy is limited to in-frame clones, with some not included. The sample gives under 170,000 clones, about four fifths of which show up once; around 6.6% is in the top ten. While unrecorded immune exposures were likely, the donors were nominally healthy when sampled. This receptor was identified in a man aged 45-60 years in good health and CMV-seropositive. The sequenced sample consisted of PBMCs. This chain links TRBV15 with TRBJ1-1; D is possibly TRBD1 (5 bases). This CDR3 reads CATSRDSWGSENTEAFF. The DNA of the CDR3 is TGTGCCACCAGCAGAGATTCTTGGGGCAGCGAGAACACTGAAGCTTTCTTT. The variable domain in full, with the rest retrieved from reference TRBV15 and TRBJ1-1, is DAMVIQNPRYQVTQFGKPVTLSCSQTLNHNVMYWYQQKSSQAPKLLFHYYDKDFNNEADTPDNFQSRRPNTSFCFLDIRSPGLGDTAMYLCATSRDSWGSENTEAFFGQGTRLTVV.